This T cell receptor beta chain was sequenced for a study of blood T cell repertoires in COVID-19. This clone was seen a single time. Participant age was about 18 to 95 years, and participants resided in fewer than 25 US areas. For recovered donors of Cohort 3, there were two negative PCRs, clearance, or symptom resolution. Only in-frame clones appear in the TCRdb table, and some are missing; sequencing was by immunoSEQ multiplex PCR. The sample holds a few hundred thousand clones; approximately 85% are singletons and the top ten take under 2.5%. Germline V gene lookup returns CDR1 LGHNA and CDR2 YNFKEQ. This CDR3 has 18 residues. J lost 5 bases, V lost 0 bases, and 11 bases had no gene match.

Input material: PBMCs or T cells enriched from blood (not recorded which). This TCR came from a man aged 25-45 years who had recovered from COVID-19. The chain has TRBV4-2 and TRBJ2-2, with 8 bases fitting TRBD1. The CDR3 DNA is TGTGCCAGCAGCCAAGAATTGATGGGACAGGTCTTGACCGGGGAGCTGTTTTTT. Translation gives CASSQELMGQVLTGELFF.